These T cell receptor beta chains were read from a single sample in a study of blood T cell repertoires in COVID-19. The assay was immunoSEQ multiplex PCR, and TCRdb's table has in-frame clones only and misses some. Here the sample spans about 330,000 clones, 85% being singletons. The sample taken for sequencing was peripheral blood. The receptors were gathered from a human donor in a cohort sampled during active COVID-19. The CDR3 runs from the conserved cysteine through the conserved F or W. A D gene is named only where the DNA matches it firmly. Clone size is given for some rows only: seen once, a few or many times, or a class if the clone is expanded.

d_gene: .; j_gene: TRBJ1-3; abundance: .; v_gene: TRBV19; CDR3aa: CASSNDRASGNTIYF; CDR3nt: TGTGCCAGTAGTAATGACAGAGCCTCTGGAAACACCATATATTTT
d_gene: .; j_gene: TRBJ2-4; abundance: .; v_gene: TRBV5-4; CDR3aa: CASSLEPGAKNIQYF; CDR3nt: TGTGCCAGCAGCCTGGAGCCGGGTGCCAAAAACATTCAGTACTTC
d_gene: .; j_gene: TRBJ1-6; abundance: few; v_gene: TRBV19; CDR3aa: CASRKVQGESPLHF; CDR3nt: TGTGCCAGTAGGAAGGTGCAGGGTGAGTCACCCCTCCACTTT
d_gene: .; j_gene: TRBJ1-2; abundance: .; v_gene: TRBV29-1; CDR3aa: CSVNTGTFNGYTF; CDR3nt: TGCAGCGTTAACACCGGGACATTTAATGGCTACACCTTC
d_gene: .; j_gene: TRBJ1-2; abundance: .; v_gene: TRBV6-5; CDR3aa: CASSKGTYGYTF; CDR3nt: TGTGCCAGCAGTAAGGGGACATACGGCTACACCTTC
d_gene: .; j_gene: TRBJ2-3; abundance: .; v_gene: TRBV12-3/TRBV12-4; CDR3aa: CASTIDSDTQYF; CDR3nt: TGTGCCAGCACCATCGACAGTGATACGCAGTATTTT
d_gene: .; j_gene: TRBJ1-2; abundance: .; v_gene: TRBV5-1; CDR3aa: CASSLDRNYGYTF; CDR3nt: TGCGCCAGCAGCTTGGACAGAAACTATGGCTACACCTTC
d_gene: TRBD1; j_gene: TRBJ2-7; abundance: .; v_gene: TRBV6-5; CDR3aa: CASSRDRVNHEQYF; CDR3nt: TGTGCCAGCAGTCGGGACAGGGTGAACCACGAGCAGTACTTC
d_gene: .; j_gene: TRBJ1-1; abundance: .; v_gene: TRBV4-2; CDR3aa: CASWGEGRPSTEAFF; CDR3nt: TGTGCCAGCTGGGGGGAAGGAAGACCTAGCACTGAAGCTTTCTTT
d_gene: .; j_gene: TRBJ2-7; abundance: .; v_gene: TRBV10-3; CDR3aa: CAISDGGHEQYF; CDR3nt: TGTGCCATCAGTGATGGGGGCCACGAGCAGTACTTC
d_gene: TRBD2; j_gene: TRBJ2-3; abundance: .; v_gene: TRBV19; CDR3aa: CASSIDETRGGASTDTQYF; CDR3nt: TGTGCCAGTAGTATAGACGAAACCCGGGGGGGGGCTAGCACAGATACGCAGTATTTT
d_gene: .; j_gene: TRBJ1-3; abundance: .; v_gene: TRBV5-5; CDR3aa: CASSSGGSGNTIYF; CDR3nt: TGTGCCAGTTCCTCGGGGGGGTCTGGAAACACCATATATTTT
d_gene: .; j_gene: TRBJ1-3; abundance: .; v_gene: TRBV6-5; CDR3aa: CASTPKTGKGNTIYF; CDR3nt: TGTGCCAGCACCCCAAAAACAGGGAAAGGAAACACCATATATTTT
d_gene: .; j_gene: TRBJ2-5; abundance: .; v_gene: TRBV5-6; CDR3aa: CASSLLETQYF; CDR3nt: TGTGCCAGCAGCCTACTGGAGACCCAGTACTTC
d_gene: .; j_gene: TRBJ2-3; abundance: .; v_gene: TRBV19; CDR3aa: CASSNRPGDTQYF; CDR3nt: TGTGCCAGTAGTAACAGGCCAGGAGATACGCAGTATTTT
d_gene: TRBD1; j_gene: TRBJ2-2; abundance: .; v_gene: TRBV5-1; CDR3aa: CASSGQGSTGELFF; CDR3nt: TGCGCCAGCAGTGGACAGGGGAGCACCGGGGAGCTGTTTTTT
d_gene: .; j_gene: TRBJ1-6; abundance: few; v_gene: TRBV30; CDR3aa: CAWSLGGSTLHF; CDR3nt: TGTGCCTGGTCCTTGGGGGGGTCAACCCTCCACTTT
d_gene: TRBD1; j_gene: TRBJ2-1; abundance: .; v_gene: TRBV7-9; CDR3aa: CASSAKDRVFYNEQFF; CDR3nt: TGTGCCAGCAGCGCTAAAGACAGGGTATTTTACAATGAGCAGTTCTTC
d_gene: .; j_gene: TRBJ2-2; abundance: .; v_gene: TRBV12-3/TRBV12-4; CDR3aa: CASIHQNTGELFF; CDR3nt: TGTGCCAGCATCCATCAAAACACCGGGGAGCTGTTTTTT
d_gene: .; j_gene: TRBJ1-3; abundance: .; v_gene: TRBV5-4; CDR3aa: CASSFRGIGNTIYF; CDR3nt: TGTGCCAGCAGCTTCAGAGGGATCGGAAACACCATATATTTT
d_gene: .; j_gene: TRBJ1-2; abundance: .; v_gene: TRBV7-8; CDR3aa: CASSLELSAFANYGYTF; CDR3nt: TGTGCCAGCAGCTTAGAGCTTAGCGCGTTTGCTAACTATGGCTACACCTTC
d_gene: TRBD1; j_gene: TRBJ1-2; abundance: .; v_gene: TRBV5-1; CDR3aa: CASSEQGANYGYTF; CDR3nt: TGCGCCAGCAGCGAGCAGGGGGCTAACTATGGCTACACCTTC
d_gene: .; j_gene: TRBJ1-6; abundance: .; v_gene: TRBV4-1; CDR3aa: CASSESEGQRNSPLHF; CDR3nt: TGCGCCAGCAGCGAAAGCGAAGGACAGCGTAATTCACCCCTCCACTTT
d_gene: .; j_gene: TRBJ2-3; abundance: .; v_gene: TRBV7-8; CDR3aa: CASSFIKGPGTDTQYF; CDR3nt: TGTGCCAGCAGCTTTATAAAGGGGCCAGGCACAGATACGCAGTATTTT
d_gene: TRBD1; j_gene: TRBJ2-7; abundance: .; v_gene: TRBV19; CDR3aa: CASSPGQGESTEQYF; CDR3nt: TGTGCCAGTAGTCCGGGACAGGGGGAGTCGACCGAGCAGTACTTC
d_gene: TRBD1; j_gene: TRBJ1-1; abundance: .; v_gene: TRBV24-1; CDR3aa: CATSDTGVDTEAFF; CDR3nt: TGTGCCACCAGTGATACAGGGGTCGACACTGAAGCTTTCTTT
d_gene: .; j_gene: TRBJ1-5; abundance: few; v_gene: TRBV10-1; CDR3aa: CASSESREPQHF; CDR3nt: TGCGCCAGCAGTGAGTCGAGGGAGCCCCAGCATTTT
d_gene: .; j_gene: TRBJ1-1; abundance: .; v_gene: TRBV6-5; CDR3aa: CASRPGARNTEAFF; CDR3nt: TGTGCCAGCAGGCCAGGGGCCCGAAACACTGAAGCTTTCTTT
d_gene: TRBD1; j_gene: TRBJ1-3; abundance: .; v_gene: TRBV9; CDR3aa: CASSVEGAGNTIYF; CDR3nt: TGTGCCAGCAGCGTAGAGGGGGCGGGAAACACCATATATTTT
d_gene: TRBD1; j_gene: TRBJ1-5; abundance: .; v_gene: TRBV24-1; CDR3aa: CATSDTGDRQPQHF; CDR3nt: TGTGCCACCAGTGACACAGGGGATCGTCAGCCCCAGCATTTT
d_gene: TRBD1; j_gene: TRBJ2-2; abundance: .; v_gene: TRBV6-5; CDR3aa: CASSRDSGTGELFF; CDR3nt: TGTGCCAGCAGTCGGGACAGTGGGACCGGGGAGCTGTTTTTT
d_gene: TRBD1; j_gene: TRBJ1-1; abundance: once; v_gene: TRBV3-1/TRBV3-2; CDR3aa: CASSPTPLRDRAVEAFF; CDR3nt: TGTGCCAGCAGCCCAACGCCCCTGAGGGACAGGGCAGTTGAAGCTTTCTTT
d_gene: .; j_gene: TRBJ2-7; abundance: .; v_gene: TRBV11-1; CDR3aa: CASSLGGLSYEQYF; CDR3nt: TGTGCCAGCAGCTTGGGCGGGCTCTCCTACGAGCAGTACTTC
d_gene: TRBD2; j_gene: TRBJ2-3; abundance: .; v_gene: TRBV19; CDR3aa: CASSKLAGTSTDTQYF; CDR3nt: TGTGCCAGTAGTAAGCTAGCGGGAACTAGCACAGATACGCAGTATTTT
d_gene: .; j_gene: TRBJ2-1; abundance: .; v_gene: TRBV5-1; CDR3aa: CASSSGGPNYNEQFF; CDR3nt: TGCGCCAGCAGCTCCGGGGGACCGAACTACAATGAGCAGTTCTTC
d_gene: .; j_gene: TRBJ1-2; abundance: .; v_gene: TRBV18; CDR3aa: CASSPGQIYGYTF; CDR3nt: TGTGCCAGCTCACCGGGGCAGATTTATGGCTACACCTTC
d_gene: .; j_gene: TRBJ2-5; abundance: .; v_gene: TRBV6-5; CDR3aa: CASITSSSYKETQYF; CDR3nt: TGTGCCAGTATAACTAGCTCCTCCTACAAAGAGACCCAGTACTTC
d_gene: .; j_gene: TRBJ1-1; abundance: .; v_gene: TRBV5-1; CDR3aa: CASSARVGGNTEAFF; CDR3nt: TGCGCCAGCAGCGCAAGGGTAGGGGGAAACACTGAAGCTTTCTTT
d_gene: .; j_gene: TRBJ1-1; abundance: .; v_gene: TRBV24-1; CDR3aa: CATSDYGFAEAFF; CDR3nt: TGTGCCACCAGTGATTACGGGTTCGCTGAAGCTTTCTTT
d_gene: TRBD1; j_gene: TRBJ1-5; abundance: .; v_gene: TRBV4-1; CDR3aa: CASSQTTGVSQPQHF; CDR3nt: TGCGCCAGCAGCCAAACGACAGGGGTTAGTCAGCCCCAGCATTTT
d_gene: .; j_gene: TRBJ2-7; abundance: .; v_gene: TRBV25-1; CDR3aa: CASSPARSYEQYF; CDR3nt: TGTGCCAGCAGCCCCGCCAGATCCTACGAGCAGTACTTC
d_gene: TRBD2; j_gene: TRBJ2-1; abundance: .; v_gene: TRBV7-3; CDR3aa: CASSSQPGGPGNEQFF; CDR3nt: TGTGCCAGCAGCTCCCAACCGGGGGGGCCCGGTAATGAGCAGTTCTTC
d_gene: .; j_gene: TRBJ1-2; abundance: .; v_gene: TRBV7-9; CDR3aa: CASSLPTGNYGYTF; CDR3nt: TGTGCCAGCAGCCTCCCGACGGGGAACTATGGCTACACCTTC
d_gene: TRBD1; j_gene: TRBJ2-1; abundance: .; v_gene: TRBV9; CDR3aa: CASSWTGSDDEQFF; CDR3nt: TGTGCCAGCAGCTGGACAGGTTCAGACGATGAGCAGTTCTTC
d_gene: .; j_gene: TRBJ1-2; abundance: .; v_gene: TRBV5-1; CDR3aa: CASSLIDSNYGYTF; CDR3nt: TGCGCCAGCAGCTTGATCGACAGCAACTATGGCTACACCTTC
d_gene: TRBD2; j_gene: TRBJ2-7; abundance: once; v_gene: TRBV4-1; CDR3aa: CASSQVGGGDSYEQYF; CDR3nt: TGCGCCAGCAGCCAAGTTGGCGGGGGGGACTCCTACGAGCAGTACTTC
d_gene: .; j_gene: TRBJ2-3; abundance: .; v_gene: TRBV5-8; CDR3aa: CASSEMRGRNTDTQYF; CDR3nt: TGTGCCAGCAGCGAAATGAGGGGGAGAAACACAGATACGCAGTATTTT
d_gene: .; j_gene: TRBJ1-1; abundance: .; v_gene: TRBV7-3; CDR3aa: CASSATSGGSSEAFF; CDR3nt: TGTGCCAGCAGCGCCACTTCGGGGGGATCATCTGAAGCTTTCTTT
d_gene: .; j_gene: TRBJ2-2; abundance: once; v_gene: TRBV9; CDR3aa: CAKLIFTGELFF; CDR3nt: TGTGCCAAATTAATTTTTACCGGGGAGCTGTTTTTT
d_gene: .; j_gene: TRBJ1-5; abundance: .; v_gene: TRBV30; CDR3aa: CAWRETGRGQPQHF; CDR3nt: TGTGCCTGGAGGGAGACAGGTCGTGGACAGCCCCAGCATTTT
d_gene: TRBD1; j_gene: TRBJ2-7; abundance: .; v_gene: TRBV7-8; CDR3aa: CASSPRTGTGAQEQYF; CDR3nt: TGTGCCAGCAGTCCACGTACCGGGACAGGGGCCCAGGAGCAGTACTTC